This TCR beta chain is from a study of blood T cells in healthy people across ages. This clonotype was seen more than once but under ten times. Using a J-beta primer mix together with a sample-barcoded 5' primer, a second PCR was run for roughly 6 to 12 cycles. A single record per CDR3 protein comes from TCRdb applying MiXCR to the 5' RACE reads. The table lists some 920,000 distinct CDR3 sequences, roughly 51% of them singletons, with 20% to 25% in the top ten. The CDR3 is 13 residues long. Germline CDR1 is MDHEN and CDR2 is SYDVKM. V was cut by 5 bases and J by 9 bases, with 14 bases left in between.

Sequences were obtained from blood. The V and J genes are TRBV28 and TRBJ2-1; no clear D. The sequence derives from a woman aged 55-69 years in good health. For the CDR3, the DNA is TGTGCCAGCAGTGTAGCAGGCATCCTTGAGCAGTTCTTC. Protein: CASSVAGILEQFF.